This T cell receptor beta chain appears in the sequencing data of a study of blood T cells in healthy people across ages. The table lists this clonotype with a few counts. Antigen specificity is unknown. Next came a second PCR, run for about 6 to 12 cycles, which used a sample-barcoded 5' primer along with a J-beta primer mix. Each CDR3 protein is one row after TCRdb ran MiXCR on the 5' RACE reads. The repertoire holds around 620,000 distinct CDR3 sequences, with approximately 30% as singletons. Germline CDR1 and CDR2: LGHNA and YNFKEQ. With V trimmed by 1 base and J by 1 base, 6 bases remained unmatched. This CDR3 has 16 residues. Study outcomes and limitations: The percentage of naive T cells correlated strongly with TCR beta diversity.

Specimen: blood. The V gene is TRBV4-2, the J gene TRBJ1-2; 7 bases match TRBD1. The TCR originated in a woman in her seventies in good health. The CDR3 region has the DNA TGTGCCAGCAGCCAAGCCCCAGGACAGGTTAACTATGGCTACACCTTC. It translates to CASSQAPGQVNYGYTF.